A selection of T cell receptor beta chains follows, all from one sample in a study of PD-1 blockade in classical Hodgkin lymphoma. The data were produced by immunoSEQ multiplex PCR, yet TCRdb's version contains in-frame clones alone and is incomplete. The data contain over 50,000 clones, about 85% of them singletons. Sample: peripheral blood mononuclear cells (PBMCs), taken before the fourth cycle of nivolumab. The receptors shown here come from a human donor with classical Hodgkin lymphoma. Both conserved end residues are part of each CDR3. A D gene is named only where the DNA matches it firmly. Size tells how often a clone was seen (once, few, many) or the class of an expanded clone, and some rows leave it out.

TRBJ2-1 . TRBV11-2 TRBD2 TGTGCCAGCAGCAACCTCGCGGGGGGGGATGAGCAGTTCTTC CASSNLAGGDEQFF
TRBJ1-6 . TRBV19 TRBD1 TGTGCCAGTAGTTCCGGGACAGGGACCATGAGGGGTGATTCACCCCTCCACTTT CASSSGTGTMRGDSPLHF
TRBJ2-5 . TRBV27 . TGTGCCAGCAGTTTTAGGAGGGTTCAGTTGGAGACCCAGTACTTC CASSFRRVQLETQYF
TRBJ2-7 few TRBV28 . TGTGCCAGCAGTCTTCCCGGGACGAGAAGTTCCTACTTC CASSLPGTRSSYF
TRBJ2-6 . TRBV27 TRBD2 TGTGCCAGCAGTCGGGGGGGTGTTTCTGGGGCCAACGTCCTGACTTTC CASSRGGVSGANVLTF
TRBJ1-3 . TRBV5-1 . TGCGCCAGCAGCTTGGATGGCTCTGGAAACACCATATATTTT CASSLDGSGNTIYF
TRBJ1-1 . TRBV5-4 . TGTGCCAGCAGCTTCCCGCAGGGAAGCACTGAAGCTTTCTTT CASSFPQGSTEAFF
TRBJ1-2 . TRBV6-5 . TGTGCCAGCAGTTACTCGACGACGGGCAACTATGGCTACACCTTC CASSYSTTGNYGYTF
TRBJ1-4 . TRBV6-5 . TGTGCCAGCAGTTACGCCGGGGTAACTAATGAAAAACTGTTTTTT CASSYAGVTNEKLFF
TRBJ2-1 . TRBV5-1 TRBD2 TGCGCCAGCAGTTTGGAGACGGGACTAGCGGGCACTAATGAGCAGTTCTTC CASSLETGLAGTNEQFF
TRBJ1-1 . TRBV11-2 . TGTGCCAGCAGCTTAGTCACGGGAGGCACTGAAGCTTTCTTT CASSLVTGGTEAFF
TRBJ1-5 few TRBV4-2 . TGTGCCAGCAGCCTAGACCCGACGGGCAATCAGCCCCAGCATTTT CASSLDPTGNQPQHF
TRBJ1-5 . TRBV21-1 . TGTGCCAGCAGTGGACAGAAGTATAATCAGCCCCAGCATTTT CASSGQKYNQPQHF
TRBJ2-2 . TRBV6-5 . TGTGCCAGCAGGCTCGGGACCGGGGAGCTGTTTTTT CASRLGTGELFF
TRBJ1-6 . TRBV10-2 . TGCGCCAGCAGTGAGAGGCAGGGGTTAAACTCACCCCTCCACTTT CASSERQGLNSPLHF
TRBJ1-2 once TRBV5-1 . TGCGCCAGCAGCTTGACAGCGAACTATGGCTACACCTTC CASSLTANYGYTF
TRBJ2-1 . TRBV30 TRBD1 TGTGCCTGGGGCCGGGACAGCTCCTACAATGAGCAGTTCTTC CAWGRDSSYNEQFF
TRBJ1-5 . TRBV6-1 TRBD1 TGTGCCAGCAGGGGAATACAGGGGCCGGATCAGCCCCAGCATTTT CASRGIQGPDQPQHF
TRBJ2-5 . TRBV28 . TGTGCCAGCAGTTCCCTCAACCTCACTAGAATACGGACCCAGTACTTC CASSSLNLTRIRTQYF
TRBJ1-3 . TRBV5-6 . TGTGCCAGCAGCTTGAAATTCAGGAGCTCTGGAAACACCATATATTTT CASSLKFRSSGNTIYF
TRBJ2-3 . TRBV9 TRBD2 TGTGCCAGCAGGGGGACTAGCGGTGGTGGAAGTACGCAGTATTTT CASRGTSGGGSTQYF
TRBJ2-3 . TRBV28 TRBD2 TGTGCCAGCAGTCTAGCGGGGGGCACTAGCACAGATACGCAGTATTTT CASSLAGGTSTDTQYF
TRBJ2-7 . TRBV5-1 . TGCGCCAGCAGCTTGACAGGGATTAACTACGAGCAGTACTTC CASSLTGINYEQYF
TRBJ1-3 . TRBV6-4 TRBD1 TGTGCCAGCAGCCAGGACAGGGGATCAGGAAACACCATATATTTT CASSQDRGSGNTIYF